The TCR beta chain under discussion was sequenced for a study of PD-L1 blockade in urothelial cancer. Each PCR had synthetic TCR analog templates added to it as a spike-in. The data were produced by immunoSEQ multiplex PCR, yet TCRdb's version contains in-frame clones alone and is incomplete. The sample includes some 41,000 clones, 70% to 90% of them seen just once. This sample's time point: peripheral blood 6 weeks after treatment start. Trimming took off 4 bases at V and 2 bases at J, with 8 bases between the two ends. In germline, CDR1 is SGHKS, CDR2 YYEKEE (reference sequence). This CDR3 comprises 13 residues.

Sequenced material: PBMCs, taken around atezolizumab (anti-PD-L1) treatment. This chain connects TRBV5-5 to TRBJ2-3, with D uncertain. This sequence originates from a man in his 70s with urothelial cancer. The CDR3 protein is CASSPGATDTQYF. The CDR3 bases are TGTGCCAGCAGCCCCGGAGCCACAGATACGCAGTATTTT.